The rows below give T cell receptor beta chains drawn from one sample of a study of shared clonotypes between healthy human individuals. TCRdb keeps only in-frame clones here, not all; method: immunoSEQ multiplex PCR. The sample consists of over a million clones, under 99% of them appearing once. Sequencing was done on a sample of naive CD4+ T cells sorted from blood. The origin of the receptors is a man aged 30 to 39 in good health. CDR3s include the opening cysteine and the closing phenylalanine or tryptophan. D genes are given only for firm matches.

V: TRBV18
J: TRBJ1-1
D: NA
CDR3: CASSPQSQGAFF

V: TRBV6-5
J: TRBJ2-5
D: TRBD2
CDR3: CASSWTGGKETQYF

V: TRBV11-2
J: TRBJ2-7
D: NA
CDR3: CASSSIRGKDLFYEQYF

V: TRBV5-4
J: TRBJ2-4
D: TRBD1
CDR3: CASSEEIVGVPGQIHF

V: TRBV28
J: TRBJ1-5
D: NA
CDR3: CASSLPGVIGQPQHF

V: TRBV11-2
J: TRBJ2-7
D: NA
CDR3: CASRNLSLRDNSYEQYF

V: TRBV4-1
J: TRBJ1-4
D: NA
CDR3: CASSHIQVVGTNEKLFF

V: TRBV29-1
J: TRBJ2-1
D: NA
CDR3: CSVVPRRVSNEQFF

V: TRBV6-6
J: TRBJ1-1
D: NA
CDR3: CASSYSRVRSTEAFF

V: TRBV27
J: TRBJ2-2
D: TRBD2
CDR3: CASGSTKTSGKNTGELFF

V: TRBV29-1
J: TRBJ2-7
D: TRBD2
CDR3: CSATSGSSVEQYF

V: TRBV28
J: TRBJ2-5
D: NA
CDR3: CASTQGGETQYF

V: TRBV5-4
J: TRBJ2-5
D: NA
CDR3: CASSFPGVRETQYF

V: TRBV5-6
J: TRBJ1-1
D: TRBD1
CDR3: CASSPDRESPAFF

V: TRBV9
J: TRBJ2-2
D: NA
CDR3: CASTRTGANTGELFF

V: TRBV28
J: TRBJ2-7
D: NA
CDR3: CASSPTSLYEQYF

V: TRBV28
J: TRBJ2-7
D: NA
CDR3: CASSPELAYEQYF

V: TRBV28
J: TRBJ1-5
D: NA
CDR3: CASSRGQPQHF

V: TRBV14
J: TRBJ2-3
D: TRBD1
CDR3: CASSLWGQGAKDTQYF

V: TRBV7-3
J: TRBJ2-2
D: NA
CDR3: CASSLRNTGELFF

V: TRBV12-5
J: TRBJ2-1
D: TRBD2
CDR3: CASGLARGTSGNEQFF

V: TRBV5-1
J: TRBJ2-5
D: TRBD2
CDR3: CASSLVGSGSSQETQYF

V: TRBV7-9
J: TRBJ2-3
D: NA
CDR3: CASSLVGSTDTQYF

V: TRBV5-1
J: TRBJ2-7
D: NA
CDR3: CASRPLADGDYEQYF

V: TRBV21-1
J: TRBJ1-2
D: NA
CDR3: CASSITATPGQGVGYTF

V: TRBV27
J: TRBJ1-2
D: NA
CDR3: CASSLSGGLGYTF

V: TRBV9
J: TRBJ2-3
D: TRBD2
CDR3: CASSVATGGDTQYF

V: TRBV11-2
J: TRBJ2-7
D: NA
CDR3: CASSLAGAYEQYF

V: TRBV15
J: TRBJ1-4
D: NA
CDR3: CATSRVGPPGYEKLFF

V: TRBV28
J: TRBJ1-5
D: TRBD1
CDR3: CASRGTGGNQPQHF

V: TRBV19
J: TRBJ1-5
D: NA
CDR3: CASSVGLQPQHF

V: TRBV28
J: TRBJ1-2
D: NA
CDR3: CASSFRVGGYTF

V: TRBV20-1
J: TRBJ2-7
D: NA
CDR3: CSAGELHEQYF

V: TRBV14
J: TRBJ2-7
D: NA
CDR3: CASSQDSGTRPRVYEQYF

V: TRBV7-3
J: TRBJ2-1
D: NA
CDR3: CASSKDGRPYNEQFF

V: TRBV28
J: TRBJ1-2
D: NA
CDR3: CASSLPAYGYTF

V: TRBV7-8
J: TRBJ2-7
D: TRBD2
CDR3: CASSLAGTSYYEQYF

V: TRBV10-3
J: TRBJ2-1
D: TRBD2
CDR3: CAISEWLAGDNEQFF

V: TRBV4-1
J: TRBJ2-3
D: NA
CDR3: CASSQDFRTTDTQYF

V: TRBV11-1
J: TRBJ2-1
D: TRBD2
CDR3: CASSLLAGSICEQFF

V: TRBV28
J: TRBJ1-5
D: NA
CDR3: CASSLGGPRIGQPQHF

V: TRBV5-1
J: TRBJ2-2
D: TRBD1
CDR3: CASSLGTGTGELFF

V: TRBV5-5
J: TRBJ2-7
D: NA
CDR3: CASSLGLRIGEQYF

V: TRBV29-1
J: TRBJ2-3
D: TRBD2
CDR3: CSVETSGTDTQYF

V: TRBV29-1
J: TRBJ2-7
D: TRBD2
CDR3: CSILPSGSRSYEQYF

V: TRBV28
J: TRBJ2-3
D: TRBD1
CDR3: CASTLTGASTDTQYF

V: TRBV27
J: TRBJ2-6
D: TRBD2
CDR3: CASSPVRGAGANVLTF

V: TRBV11-2
J: TRBJ2-1
D: NA
CDR3: CASSPSLEQFF

V: TRBV2
J: TRBJ2-3
D: TRBD2
CDR3: CASSGLAGDTQYF

V: TRBV2
J: TRBJ2-6
D: TRBD1
CDR3: CASHLTGTGANVLTF

V: TRBV18
J: TRBJ2-3
D: TRBD1
CDR3: CASSPRTGITDTQYF

V: TRBV27
J: TRBJ2-5
D: TRBD2
CDR3: CASSLLGGRGMGQETQYF

V: TRBV11-2
J: TRBJ2-5
D: NA
CDR3: CASVRGETQYF

V: TRBV5-1
J: TRBJ2-7
D: NA
CDR3: CASSDLTGYEQYF

V: TRBV5-1
J: TRBJ2-7
D: NA
CDR3: CASSLEGYEQYF

V: TRBV7-9
J: TRBJ1-4
D: NA
CDR3: CASSAGDRATNEKLFF

V: TRBV7-9
J: TRBJ1-2
D: TRBD1
CDR3: CASSFGRRQGANMGYGYTF